The sequence of this TCR beta chain was determined in a study of CD4 T cells in relation to SARS-CoV-2 and coronaviruses. 75,000 to 100,000 naive or memory CD4+ cells were cultured with CEF peptides for about nine days. Worth noting for this clone: Its cognate antigen is unknown.

The table came from immunoSEQ multiplex PCR; TCRdb's copy has only in-frame clones and leaves some out. In the table there are tens of thousands of clones, around four fifths of which are singletons. The specimen was memory CD4+ T cells from PBMCs, cultured in vitro. This TCR came from an adult with COVID-19.

The CDR3 nucleotides read TGTGCCAGCAGCACGGACTATTTCTCCTACGAGCAGTACTTC. This translates into CASSTDYFSYEQYF. The chain has TRBV5-5 and TRBJ2-7; maybe TRBD2 (6 bases). The CDR3 is 14 residues long. V was cut by 4 bases and J by 0 bases, with 11 bases left in between. Germline CDR1 is SGHKS and CDR2 is YYEKEE (reference sequence). The entire variable domain, with the rest obtained from reference TRBV5-5 and TRBJ2-7, is as follows: DAGVTQSPTHLIKTRGQQVTLRCSPISGHKSVSWYQQVLGQGPQFIFQYYEKEERGRGNFPDRFSARQFPNYSSELNVNALLLGDSALYLCASSTDYFSYEQYFGPGTRLTVT.